What follows are 2 T cell receptor beta chains derived from one specimen sequenced in a study of cytomegalovirus exposure and HLA in healthy donors. TCRdb's copy holds only in-frame clones and misses some; the assay was immunoSEQ multiplex PCR. Here the sample spans over 120,000 clones, over 80% being singletons. The specimen sequenced was PBMCs. These TCRs come from a man aged 18-30 years in good health and CMV-seropositive.

V and J are TRBV6-1 and TRBJ1-2; 9 bases fit TRBD1. The V gene end was trimmed by 11 bases and the J gene end by 7 bases; junction bases not matched to a gene: 8. The CDR3 runs 12 residues. The germline V gene encodes CDR1 MNHNS and CDR2 SASEGT. CDR3 in amino acids: CALGQGFGGYTF. The CDR3 DNA is TGTGCCCTCGGACAGGGGTTCGGTGGCTACACCTTC.

This sequence joins TRBV11-2 and TRBJ2-7, with D hard to call. The CDR3 extends over 14 amino acids. With 4 bases removed from V and 0 bases from J, the gap between germline ends came to 10 bases. The germline CDR1 and CDR2 sequences are SGHAT and FQNNGV. The CDR3 bases are TGTGCCAGCAGCTCCGTGAGAACCTCCTACGAGCAGTACTTC. It codes for CASSSVRTSYEQYF.